This T cell receptor (beta chain) was documented in a study of cytomegalovirus exposure and HLA in healthy donors. Study details: Ancestry clustering placed 70% to 85% of several hundred genotyped donors in the Caucasian-associated cluster. General observations from the study: Earlier results showed most TCR beta V segments being productive about 90% or about 30% of the time. Some segments of the V type, notably TRBV6-2 and TRBV6-3, were excluded as indistinguishable.

Remarks on this clone: Its target is not known.

The CDR3 runs 18 residues. The V gene's germline CDR1 is LNHNV and CDR2 YYDKDF (reference sequence). V shed 3 bases and J shed 2 bases, with 20 bases lying between them. The PCR employed 60 Vbeta primers together with 13 Jbeta primers. Libraries were prepared by immunoSEQ multiplex PCR; TCRdb keeps only in-frame clonotypes and omits some of them. Of roughly 96,000 clones in the sample, approximately 74% were seen once. The sequencing input was PBMCs. The source of this sequence is a female donor in good health and CMV-seropositive. The rearrangement links TRBV15 to TRBJ1-5; TRBD1 is a possible D gene (5 bases). CDR3 in DNA: TGTGCCACCAGCAGCTCTCTCCGGGACTCCTGGGGCAATCAGCCCCAGCATTTT. Its protein is CATSSSLRDSWGNQPQHF.